The subject of this entry is one T cell receptor (beta chain). This sample is drawn from a study of cytomegalovirus exposure and HLA in healthy donors. The PCR made use of 60 Vbeta and 13 Jbeta primers. Profiled with immunoSEQ multiplex PCR; TCRdb holds only in-frame clones, not every one. The table includes some 130,000 clones, about 81% detected once. Losses at the gene ends were 11 bases for V and 4 bases for J; bases not matched to a gene: 11. This CDR3 is built from 14 residues. Germline V gene lookup returns CDR1 MNHEY and CDR2 SMNVEV (reference sequence). The specimen was PBMCs. The V and J genes are TRBV27 and TRBJ2-7; 10 bases match TRBD1. This clonotype was obtained from a man aged 30 to 39 in good health and CMV-seronegative. CDR3 DNA sequence: TGTGCCGTACAGACAGGGGGCGCATTTTACGAGCAGTACTTC. This codes for CAVQTGGAFYEQYF.